A selection of T cell receptor beta chains follows, all from one sample in a study of blood T cell repertoires in COVID-19. Using immunoSEQ multiplex PCR, the repertoire was profiled, and TCRdb retains in-frame clones only, with some absent. Of under 110,000 clones listed, more than 75% are singletons. The sample was peripheral blood. These receptors all come from a woman in her twenties or thirties with acute or convalescent COVID-19. The CDR3 runs from the conserved cysteine through the conserved F or W. D genes are given only for firm matches. Expanded clones are given a class, and other clones once, few, many or no size at all.

cdr3_length: 13; j_call: TRBJ2-7; clone_size: .; v_call: TRBV12-3/TRBV12-4; d_call: .; cdr3_aa: CASSSGVTYEQYF; cdr3_nt: TGTGCCAGCAGTTCGGGGGTGACCTACGAGCAGTACTTC
cdr3_length: 15; j_call: TRBJ1-2; clone_size: .; v_call: TRBV27; d_call: TRBD1; cdr3_aa: CASSLSWTGVYGYTF; cdr3_nt: TGTGCCAGCAGTTTATCGTGGACAGGGGTTTATGGCTACACCTTC
cdr3_length: 14; j_call: TRBJ1-1; clone_size: .; v_call: TRBV7-8; d_call: .; cdr3_aa: CASSPQQGNTEAFF; cdr3_nt: TGTGCCAGCAGCCCCCAACAGGGAAACACTGAAGCTTTCTTT
cdr3_length: 15; j_call: TRBJ2-6; clone_size: .; v_call: TRBV5-1; d_call: .; cdr3_aa: CASGLDTSGANVLTF; cdr3_nt: TGCGCCAGCGGCCTCGATACCTCTGGGGCCAACGTCCTGACTTTC
cdr3_length: 15; j_call: TRBJ1-4; clone_size: .; v_call: TRBV28; d_call: TRBD1; cdr3_aa: CASTSRGQLLEKLFF; cdr3_nt: TGTGCCAGCACCTCGAGGGGACAGCTCCTTGAAAAACTGTTTTTT
cdr3_length: 13; j_call: TRBJ2-1; clone_size: .; v_call: TRBV5-6; d_call: .; cdr3_aa: CASFGQLHNEQFF; cdr3_nt: TGTGCCAGCTTCGGACAGCTACACAATGAGCAGTTCTTC
cdr3_length: 15; j_call: TRBJ1-2; clone_size: few; v_call: TRBV7-9; d_call: .; cdr3_aa: CASSLYGTSDYGYTF; cdr3_nt: TGTGCCAGCAGCTTATACGGGACTTCGGATTATGGCTACACCTTC
cdr3_length: 13; j_call: TRBJ1-1; clone_size: .; v_call: TRBV10-3; d_call: .; cdr3_aa: CAISEDKNTEAFF; cdr3_nt: TGTGCCATCAGTGAAGACAAGAACACTGAAGCTTTCTTT
cdr3_length: 13; j_call: TRBJ2-1; clone_size: .; v_call: TRBV11-1; d_call: .; cdr3_aa: CASSLSPRDEQFF; cdr3_nt: TGTGCCAGCAGCTTGAGCCCCCGCGATGAGCAGTTCTTC
cdr3_length: 11; j_call: TRBJ1-1; clone_size: .; v_call: TRBV7-9; d_call: .; cdr3_aa: CASQAMVEAFF; cdr3_nt: TGTGCCAGCCAGGCGATGGTTGAAGCTTTCTTT
cdr3_length: 14; j_call: TRBJ1-4; clone_size: .; v_call: TRBV11-1; d_call: .; cdr3_aa: CASSLQGMGEKLFF; cdr3_nt: TGTGCCAGCAGCCTACAGGGAATGGGTGAAAAACTGTTTTTT
cdr3_length: 14; j_call: TRBJ1-4; clone_size: .; v_call: TRBV27; d_call: .; cdr3_aa: CASSLAGATEKLFF; cdr3_nt: TGTGCCAGCAGCTTAGCGGGAGCAACCGAAAAACTGTTTTTT
cdr3_length: 15; j_call: TRBJ2-3; clone_size: .; v_call: TRBV18; d_call: .; cdr3_aa: CASSPSGYSTDTQYF; cdr3_nt: TGTGCCAGCTCACCCAGCGGGTATAGCACAGATACGCAGTATTTT
cdr3_length: 13; j_call: TRBJ2-1; clone_size: .; v_call: TRBV2; d_call: TRBD2; cdr3_aa: CASSSGAYNEQFF; cdr3_nt: TGTGCCAGCAGTAGCGGGGCCTACAATGAGCAGTTCTTC
cdr3_length: 13; j_call: TRBJ2-7; clone_size: .; v_call: TRBV13; d_call: .; cdr3_aa: CASTRGAGDEQYF; cdr3_nt: TGTGCCAGCACCCGGGGGGCCGGGGACGAGCAGTACTTC
cdr3_length: 17; j_call: TRBJ2-6; clone_size: .; v_call: TRBV28; d_call: TRBD2; cdr3_aa: CASSPWMRGYGANVLTF; cdr3_nt: TGTGCCAGCAGTCCCTGGATGCGGGGGTACGGGGCCAACGTCCTGACTTTC
cdr3_length: 16; j_call: TRBJ2-3; clone_size: .; v_call: TRBV9; d_call: TRBD2; cdr3_aa: CASSVGLAGPGDTQYF; cdr3_nt: TGTGCCAGCAGCGTCGGACTAGCGGGGCCCGGGGATACGCAGTATTTT
cdr3_length: 13; j_call: TRBJ2-7; clone_size: .; v_call: TRBV7-2; d_call: TRBD1; cdr3_aa: CASRYTGTEEQYF; cdr3_nt: TGTGCCAGCAGATATACCGGGACAGAAGAGCAGTACTTC
cdr3_length: 14; j_call: TRBJ1-2; clone_size: .; v_call: TRBV6-5; d_call: .; cdr3_aa: CASSMVADVYGYTF; cdr3_nt: TGTGCCAGCAGTATGGTGGCAGATGTCTATGGCTACACCTTC
cdr3_length: 12; j_call: TRBJ1-2; clone_size: .; v_call: TRBV6-5; d_call: TRBD1; cdr3_aa: CASKGDRGGYTF; cdr3_nt: TGTGCCAGCAAAGGGGACAGGGGCGGCTACACCTTC
cdr3_length: 14; j_call: TRBJ2-5; clone_size: once; v_call: TRBV6-6; d_call: TRBD2; cdr3_aa: CASKTGTSGGTQYF; cdr3_nt: TGTGCCAGCAAAACCGGGACTAGCGGGGGGACCCAGTACTTC
cdr3_length: 16; j_call: TRBJ2-3; clone_size: .; v_call: TRBV5-1; d_call: .; cdr3_aa: CASSFGQYSPTDTQYF; cdr3_nt: TGCGCCAGCAGCTTTGGACAGTACTCCCCCACAGATACGCAGTATTTT
cdr3_length: 16; j_call: TRBJ2-6; clone_size: .; v_call: TRBV13; d_call: TRBD2; cdr3_aa: CASYGGAAAGANVLTF; cdr3_nt: TGTGCCAGCTACGGGGGGGCAGCTGCTGGGGCCAACGTCCTGACTTTC
cdr3_length: 13; j_call: TRBJ1-1; clone_size: .; v_call: TRBV12-5; d_call: TRBD1; cdr3_aa: CASGPGTGVVAFF; cdr3_nt: TGTGCTAGTGGCCCCGGGACAGGGGTGGTAGCTTTCTTT
cdr3_length: 14; j_call: TRBJ2-3; clone_size: .; v_call: TRBV11-2; d_call: .; cdr3_aa: CASSFSGHTDTQYF; cdr3_nt: TGTGCCAGCAGCTTTTCAGGGCACACAGATACGCAGTATTTT
cdr3_length: 15; j_call: TRBJ2-3; clone_size: .; v_call: TRBV7-2; d_call: .; cdr3_aa: CASSPRQISTDTQYF; cdr3_nt: TGTGCCAGCAGCCCCCGACAGATATCAACGGATACGCAGTATTTT
cdr3_length: 15; j_call: TRBJ1-1; clone_size: .; v_call: TRBV2; d_call: TRBD1; cdr3_aa: CASSPQGAKNTEAFF; cdr3_nt: TGTGCCAGCAGCCCCCAGGGGGCGAAGAACACTGAAGCTTTCTTT
cdr3_length: 15; j_call: TRBJ2-2; clone_size: .; v_call: TRBV28; d_call: .; cdr3_aa: CASSPRGTSLRELFF; cdr3_nt: TGTGCCAGCAGCCCCCGCGGGACCTCTCTGCGGGAGCTGTTTTTT
cdr3_length: 14; j_call: TRBJ2-3; clone_size: once; v_call: TRBV7-3; d_call: TRBD1; cdr3_aa: CASSSGQGGDTQYF; cdr3_nt: TGTGCCAGCAGCTCGGGACAGGGGGGTGATACGCAGTATTTT
cdr3_length: 15; j_call: TRBJ2-4; clone_size: .; v_call: TRBV7-9; d_call: .; cdr3_aa: CASSLEGVTKNIQYF; cdr3_nt: TGTGCCAGCAGCTTGGAAGGGGTGACCAAAAACATTCAGTACTTC
cdr3_length: 11; j_call: TRBJ2-1; clone_size: .; v_call: TRBV2; d_call: .; cdr3_aa: CASSGWFEQFF; cdr3_nt: TGTGCCAGCAGCGGGTGGTTTGAGCAGTTCTTC
cdr3_length: 16; j_call: TRBJ1-1; clone_size: .; v_call: TRBV27; d_call: .; cdr3_aa: CASSPRLGAETPEAFF; cdr3_nt: TGTGCCAGCAGCCCCCGGTTGGGGGCTGAAACTCCTGAAGCTTTCTTT
cdr3_length: 17; j_call: TRBJ1-1; clone_size: .; v_call: TRBV10-3; d_call: .; cdr3_aa: CAISYAGGGGMNTEAFF; cdr3_nt: TGTGCCATCAGTTACGCTGGTGGGGGAGGGATGAACACTGAAGCTTTCTTT
cdr3_length: 16; j_call: TRBJ1-4; clone_size: .; v_call: TRBV2; d_call: TRBD1; cdr3_aa: CASPGTDGRGDEKLFF; cdr3_nt: TGTGCCAGCCCCGGGACAGATGGCCGGGGTGATGAAAAACTGTTTTTT
cdr3_length: 14; j_call: TRBJ2-7; clone_size: few; v_call: TRBV19; d_call: TRBD1; cdr3_aa: CASSPRTGRYEQYF; cdr3_nt: TGTGCCAGTAGTCCAAGGACAGGGCGCTACGAGCAGTACTTC
cdr3_length: 11; j_call: TRBJ2-3; clone_size: .; v_call: TRBV2; d_call: TRBD2; cdr3_aa: CASRLAGDQYF; cdr3_nt: TGTGCCAGCCGACTAGCGGGGGACCAGTATTTT
cdr3_length: 13; j_call: TRBJ1-1; clone_size: once; v_call: TRBV28; d_call: .; cdr3_aa: CASSSVQRPEAFF; cdr3_nt: TGTGCCAGCAGTTCCGTTCAGCGTCCTGAAGCTTTCTTT
cdr3_length: 16; j_call: TRBJ1-6; clone_size: few; v_call: TRBV3-1/TRBV3-2; d_call: TRBD1; cdr3_aa: CASSQDGGQGNSPLHF; cdr3_nt: TGTGCCAGCAGCCAAGATGGGGGACAGGGTAATTCACCCCTCCACTTT
cdr3_length: 13; j_call: TRBJ2-7; clone_size: .; v_call: TRBV27; d_call: TRBD1; cdr3_aa: CASSRTGTYEQYF; cdr3_nt: TGTGCCAGCAGCAGGACAGGGACCTACGAGCAGTACTTC